The T cell receptor beta chain described here comes from a study of cytotoxic CD8 clonotypes in ibrutinib-treated CLL. Study-level information: The patient breakdown showed approximately 11 relapsed/refractory and some 16 treatment-naive cases, with about 18 IGHV unmutated. Responses: roughly 25 partial, 2 complete; after median around 68 months, about 15 stayed remitted, roughly 12 progressed. Overall study findings and caveats: Clonality went up at ibrutinib response and then declined back toward baseline at progression. Relative to age-matched healthy donors, clonality at baseline was higher, and it tracked circulating CD8+ T-cell counts.

Trimming left V 8 bases short and J 0 bases short, with 8 bases between. Germline assignment: CDR1 MNHEY and CDR2 SMNVEV (reference sequence). The CDR3 has 12 amino acids. This clone was picked up a small number of times. Antigen: not known. Assay: immunoSEQ multiplex PCR; the TCRdb copy retains only in-frame clones and omits some. This table holds 12,000 or so clones, 65% to 85% found once. This receptor was taken from a human donor with chronic lymphocytic leukemia. The sequenced sample was PBMCs, obtained at disease progression, from a patient treated with ibrutinib. The chain uses TRBV27 and TRBJ2-7; D gene unclear. The CDR3 DNA follows: TGTGCCAGCTTCACAGCCTCCTACGAGCAGTACTTC. Protein sequence: CASFTASYEQYF.